The next 8 T cell receptor beta chains were all read from a single sample in a study of breast tumors, draining lymph nodes, adjacent tissues. Samples came from axillary lymph nodes draining the breast cancer. TCRdb reprocessed the multiplex PCR reads with MiXCR, giving one entry per CDR3 protein. Here the sample spans over 200,000 distinct CDR3 sequences, less than 45% being singletons. Sample: axillary lymph node tissue. These receptors were collected from a female donor with breast cancer. Some clones in this sample may be carry-over from other donors' samples.

There are a few counts of this clonotype. The chain combines TRBV6-2 or TRBV6-3 with TRBJ2-1; maybe TRBD2 (6 bases). Germline V gives CDR1 MNHEY, CDR2 SVGEGT. Trimming cost V 2 bases and J 4 bases, with 18 bases left between them. The CDR3 is 17 residues long. CDR3 sequence reads: CASSYLGTPSLYNEQFF. The DNA for the CDR3 is TGTGCCAGCAGTTACCTTGGGACTCCCTCACTTTACAATGAGCAGTTCTTC.

This clonotype was observed many times. The V call is TRBV5-1, the J call TRBJ2-6; D not resolved. The CDR3 spans 15 residues. Germline CDR1 SGHRS, CDR2 YFSETQ. The V end was cut by 0 bases, the J end by 4 bases, with 8 bases between. CDR3 sequence: CASSLALSGANVLTF. As DNA, the CDR3 is TGCGCCAGCAGCTTGGCGCTTTCCGGGGCCAACGTCCTGACTTTC.

The rearrangement links TRBV5-6 to TRBJ2-3, with TRBD1 matching 7 bases. Trimming took 1 base from V and 7 from J; bases not matched to a gene: 12. The CDR3 spans 16 residues. Germline lookup yields CDR1 SGHDT and CDR2 YYEEEE. The CDR3 nucleotides are TGTGCCAGCAGCTTGCGACAGGGATCCCACTACTATACGCAGTATTTT. This gives the protein CASSLRQGSHYYTQYF.

This clonotype was recorded at least ten times. J is TRBJ2-5 and V is TRBV11-3; 8 bases map to TRBD2. This CDR3 has 16 residues. CDR1 is SGHNT, CDR2 YENEEA, per germline. The V gene end was trimmed by 0 bases and the J gene end by 2 bases; junction bases not matched to a gene: 5. The CDR3 protein is CASSLDGGRPQETQYF. The CDR3 DNA reads TGTGCCAGCAGCTTAGATGGCGGGAGGCCACAAGAGACCCAGTACTTC. Full variable domain (remainder filled in from reference TRBV11-3 and TRBJ2-5): EAGVVQSPRYKIIEKKQPVAFWCNPISGHNTLYWYLQNLGQGPELLIRYENEEAVDDSQLPKDRFSAERLKGVDSTLKIQPAELGDSAVYLCASSLDGGRPQETQYFGPGTRLLVL.

This clonotype was detected many times. J is TRBJ2-2 and V is TRBV9; D might be TRBD2 (6 bases). Trimming removed 0 bases from V and 3 bases from J, with 9 bases in between. This CDR3 region has 15 residues. Germline CDR1 is SGDLS and CDR2 is YYNGEE. The CDR3 spells CASSVEWEDTGELFF. DNA of the CDR3: TGTGCCAGCAGCGTAGAATGGGAGGACACCGGGGAGCTGTTTTTT.

Ten or more counts support this clonotype. The genes are TRBV9 and TRBJ2-3, with 14 nucleotides matching TRBD2. The V segment lost 3 bases and the J segment 2 bases; nucleotides outside the gene matches: 8. Germline V gene data show CDR1 as SGDLS and CDR2 as YYNGEE. The CDR3 is made up of 18 amino acids. The CDR3 nucleotides are TGTGCCAGCAGCGAGACGGGACTAGCGGGAGCGATCACAGATACGCAGTATTTT. It is translated as CASSETGLAGAITDTQYF.

This clonotype was seen many times. This chain connects TRBV25-1 to TRBJ1-4, with D possibly TRBD1 on 5 matching bases. Germline lookup yields CDR1 MGHDK and CDR2 SYGVNS. This CDR3 has 17 amino acids. V lost 4 bases, J lost 4 bases, and 19 bases lay in between. The CDR3 is CASSASLLQAHNEKLFF. CDR3 DNA: TGTGCCAGCAGTGCTTCCCTTCTACAGGCGCATAATGAAAAACTGTTTTTT.

This clonotype was seen once. The chain links TRBV29-1 to TRBJ2-7; TRBD2 is a possible D gene (5 bases). This CDR3 has 11 residues. V gave up 8 bases and J gave up 3 bases, with 11 bases separating them. Per the germline V gene, CDR1 is SQVTM and CDR2 is ANQGSEA. As DNA, the CDR3 is TGCAGCTTATATCGGGACTACGAGCAGTACTTC. Translating gives CSLYRDYEQYF.